The 5 T cell receptor beta chains listed next were all sequenced from one sample in a study of T-cell memory formation after mild COVID-19. TCRdb processed the 5' RACE reads anew with MiXCR; each CDR3 protein has one entry. The top ten clones hold approximately 40% of a sample with around 100,000 distinct CDR3 sequences, about a fifth of them seen once. Sequencing used PBMCs or a T cell subset sorted from them (not recorded which). The source of these receptors is a man aged 18 to 30 who had mild COVID-19 (a few samples of this study predate the infection). Cell type and time point are not known.

In its sample, this clonotype was seen a few times. This chain connects TRBV6-5 to TRBJ1-2; possibly TRBD1 for D (6 bases). Germline V gives CDR1 MNHEY, CDR2 SVGAGI. The CDR3 runs to 16 residues. The germline V and J ends were trimmed by 2 bases and 4 bases, with 17 bases remaining between them. The CDR3 sequence: CASSYEGGGRFYGYTF. The CDR3 nucleotides read TGTGCCAGCAGTTACGAGGGAGGGGGGCGCTTCTATGGCTACACCTTC.

The chain couples TRBV20-1 to TRBJ1-1, with D possibly matching TRBD1 (5 bases). Germline CDR1 and CDR2: DFQATT and SNEGSKA (reference sequence). Trimming removed 6 bases from V and 4 bases from J, with 18 bases in between. This CDR3 region has 14 residues. The CDR3 protein is CSATPGGSVTEAFF. CDR3 sequence (DNA): TGCAGTGCGACACCGGGGGGATCGGTCACTGAAGCTTTCTTT.

This chain joins TRBV11-2 and TRBJ2-3, with D perhaps matching TRBD1 (5 bases). The CDR3 spans 14 residues. V lost 1 base and J 4 bases, leaving 9 bases between the germline ends. Per germline, CDR1 SGHAT and CDR2 FQNNGV. The chain's CDR3 is CASSLVRGPDTQYF. The CDR3 region has the DNA TGTGCCAGCAGCTTAGTAAGGGGTCCAGATACGCAGTATTTT.

This clonotype came up a few times. The chain combines TRBV12-3 or TRBV12-4 with TRBJ2-6; no clear D gene. This CDR3 has 16 amino acids. With 8 bases removed from V and 4 bases from J, the gap between germline ends came to 18 bases. The CDR3 spells CASAPGAPKGANVLTF. The DNA for the CDR3 is TGTGCCAGCGCGCCAGGAGCGCCCAAAGGGGCCAACGTCCTGACTTTC.

This rearrangement joins TRBV24-1 to TRBJ1-1, with D unresolved. The CDR3 extends over 14 amino acids. The V and J ends lost 3 bases and 7 bases respectively, with 14 bases between them. Germline V gene sequence: CDR1 KGHDR, CDR2 SFDVKD. The CDR3 nucleotides read TGTGCCACCAGTGATGGGAATATTGGGCATGAAGCTTTCTTT. Residues: CATSDGNIGHEAFF.